Shown below are 30 T cell receptor beta chains from a single sample sequenced in a study of blood T cell repertoires in COVID-19. Assay: immunoSEQ multiplex PCR; the TCRdb copy retains only in-frame clones and omits some. The sample consists of 75,000 to 100,000 clones, roughly 86% of them appearing once. Source material: peripheral blood. The origin of the receptors is a human donor in a cohort sampled during active COVID-19.

The chain links TRBV7-3 to TRBJ1-1, with D tentatively TRBD1 (6 bases). V lost 3 bases to trimming and J lost 1 base, with 9 bases between them. The CDR3 runs 14 residues. Germline values: CDR1 SGHTA, CDR2 FQGTGA. CDR3 nucleotide sequence: TGTGCCAGCAGCTTGGGGGCAGGGAACACTGAAGCTTTCTTT. Residues: CASSLGAGNTEAFF.

This chain links TRBV7-2 with TRBJ1-2; D gene uncertain. In germline, CDR1 is SGHTA, CDR2 FQGNSA. Trimming pared 2 bases from V and 3 bases from J, leaving 25 bases between. This CDR3 comprises 19 residues. This CDR3 is CASSLTGGYGLGVDYGYTF. Written as DNA, the CDR3 is TGTGCCAGCAGCTTAACGGGAGGGTATGGGCTTGGTGTGGACTATGGCTACACCTTC.

The table lists this clone with a count of one. This chain links TRBV10-3 with TRBJ2-1; a possible D gene is TRBD1 (8 bases). In germline, CDR1 is ENHRY, CDR2 SYGVKD. With 7 bases removed from V and 9 bases from J, the gap between germline ends came to 22 bases. The CDR3 has 15 amino acids. CDR3: CAITEQETGEGEQFF. CDR3 bases: TGTGCCATCACCGAACAGGAGACAGGGGAGGGTGAGCAGTTCTTC.

V gene TRBV3-1 (or the pseudogene TRBV3-2) combines with J gene TRBJ2-7; 9 nucleotides line up with TRBD1. This CDR3 spans 15 amino acids. CDR1 is LGHDT and CDR2 is YNNKEL in the germline V gene (reference sequence). V trimming: 0 bases; J trimming: 5 bases; junction bases outside the gene matches: 5. The CDR3 nucleotides are TGTGCCAGCAGCCAAGATGTTGGGACAGGGAACGAGCAGTACTTC. It encodes CASSQDVGTGNEQYF.

Only one count was recorded for this clone. This sequence joins TRBV6-6 and TRBJ2-1; D is undetermined. Germline V gene data show CDR1 as MNHNY and CDR2 as SVGAGI (reference sequence). This CDR3 contains 15 residues. V lost 6 bases to trimming and J lost 8 bases, with 20 bases between them. This CDR3 reads CASSNIVHDSYEQFF. The CDR3 nucleotides are TGTGCCAGCAGCAACATCGTACACGATAGCTATGAGCAGTTCTTC.

The genes are TRBV27 and TRBJ2-2, with 10 bases aligning to TRBD2. V shed 6 bases and J 4 bases; nucleotides not matched to a gene: 14. Germline loops: CDR1 MNHEY, CDR2 SMNVEV (reference sequence). This CDR3 region has 18 residues. CDR3 residues: CASRWGLASQGVTGELFF. In DNA form, the CDR3 reads TGTGCCAGCAGGTGGGGACTAGCGAGCCAAGGGGTCACCGGGGAGCTGTTTTTT.

V gene TRBV6-5 combines with J gene TRBJ2-1; TRBD2 is a possible D gene (6 bases). CDR1 and CDR2 from the germline V gene are MNHEY and SVGAGI. V was clipped by 7 bases and J by 2 bases, with 15 bases between them. CDR3 length: 15 residues. DNA for the CDR3: TGTGCCAGCAAAGCACTGGGACTTGCCTACAATGAGCAGTTCTTC. It specifies CASKALGLAYNEQFF.

This clone has only a few counts. The chain links TRBV7-9 to TRBJ2-6, with 7 bases that match TRBD1. Germline V CDR1 and CDR2: SEHNR, FQNEAQ (reference sequence). This CDR3 has 15 residues. Trimming removed 10 bases from V and 0 bases from J; junction bases left unmatched: 6. The CDR3 DNA follows: TGTGCCAACCGTGGGACAGACTCTGGGGCCAACGTCCTGACTTTC. Protein product: CANRGTDSGANVLTF.

V usage is TRBV9 and J usage is TRBJ2-5, with D maybe TRBD2 (7 bases). Trimming shortened V by 4 bases and J by 5 bases, and 12 bases separated the two germline ends. This CDR3 is built from 13 residues. Germline V gene lookup returns CDR1 SGDLS and CDR2 YYNGEE. The CDR3 is CASSPEGGETQYF. The CDR3 DNA follows: TGTGCCAGCAGCCCCGAGGGGGGGGAGACCCAGTACTTC.

This clone has more than one count but fewer than ten. V usage is TRBV2 and J usage is TRBJ2-7; 12 positions match TRBD1. CDR3 length equals 15 residues. V shed 1 base and J 8 bases; nucleotides not matched to a gene: 6. Germline-derived CDR1 and CDR2 are SNHLY and FYNNEI. The chain's CDR3 is CASSEGGQGALKQYF. The CDR3 region has the DNA TGTGCCAGCAGTGAAGGGGGACAGGGGGCTCTGAAGCAGTACTTC.

V gene TRBV11-1 combines with J gene TRBJ2-7, with 10 bases that match TRBD1. CDR3 size: 15 residues. The germline gives CDR1 SGHAT, CDR2 FQDESV (reference sequence). V was clipped by 5 bases and J by 2 bases; unmatched bases: 6. CDR3 loop: CASSRGTGATYEQYF. DNA of the CDR3: TGTGCCAGCAGCCGCGGGACAGGGGCCACCTACGAGCAGTACTTC. Complete variable domain (other parts from reference TRBV11-1 and TRBJ2-7): EAEVAQSPRYKITEKSQAVAFWCDPISGHATLYWYRQILGQGPELLVQFQDESVVDDSQLPKDRFSAERLKGVDSTLKIQPAELGDSAMYLCASSRGTGATYEQYFGPGTRLTVT.

The chain links TRBV3-1 (or the pseudogene TRBV3-2) to TRBJ1-4, with TRBD1 matching over 7 bases. Germline V lookup: CDR1 LGHDT, CDR2 YNNKEL (reference sequence). The CDR3 runs to 18 residues. V trimming: 0 bases; J trimming: 6 bases; junction bases outside the gene matches: 13. CDR3 sequence reads: CASSQDDVAGQWDEKLFF. The DNA for the CDR3 is TGTGCCAGCAGCCAAGATGACGTTGCGGGACAGTGGGATGAAAAACTGTTTTTT.

The chain employs TRBV6-5 and TRBJ1-1, with 8 bases matching TRBD1. The CDR3 consists of 15 residues. With 6 bases clipped from V and 0 bases from J, the junction kept 6 bases outside the gene matches. Looked up from germline, CDR1 is MNHEY and CDR2 is SVGAGI. The CDR3 DNA sequence: TGTGCCAGCAGCGTAACAGGGGGGATGAACACTGAAGCTTTCTTT. It encodes CASSVTGGMNTEAFF.

V is TRBV7-8 and J is TRBJ2-7, with 9 bases that match TRBD1. Germline V gives CDR1 SGHVS, CDR2 FQNEAQ. The CDR3 runs 17 residues. The V and J ends lost 2 bases and 8 bases, in that order; junction bases with no gene match: 16. The CDR3 sequence: CASSLLGGPGTGYQQYF. The CDR3 DNA is TGTGCCAGCAGCTTATTAGGGGGACCCGGGACAGGGTACCAGCAGTACTTC.

CDR3 sequence (DNA): TGTGCCAGCAGTGAAGCGCAACAACTAAACGATGGCTACACCTTC. As protein: CASSEAQQLNDGYTF. The V and J genes are TRBV2 and TRBJ1-2; no firm D call. V lost 0 bases and J lost 6, with 14 bases in between. The CDR3 consists of 15 residues. CDR1 is SNHLY and CDR2 is FYNNEI in the germline V gene.

This rearrangement joins TRBV15 to TRBJ1-4, with a possible D match to TRBD1 (5 bases). Germline assignment: CDR1 LNHNV and CDR2 YYDKDF (reference sequence). The germline V and J ends were trimmed by 0 bases and 6 bases, with 8 bases remaining between them. The CDR3 consists of 14 residues. The CDR3 bases are TGTGCCACCAGCAGAGAGCCAGGGTATGAAAAACTGTTTTTT. Protein product: CATSREPGYEKLFF.

The gene calls are TRBV9 and TRBJ2-2, with TRBD2 matching over 12 bases. There are 16 residues in the CDR3. The germline CDR1 and CDR2 sequences are SGDLS and YYNGEE. Unmatched junction bases numbered 4, after V lost 0 bases and J lost 7 bases. The CDR3 DNA sequence: TGTGCCAGCAGCGTAGGACTAGCGGGAGAAGGCGGGGAGCTGTTTTTT. This sequence encodes CASSVGLAGEGGELFF.

The chain carries TRBV27 and TRBJ2-7; 7 bases map to TRBD2. This CDR3 is built from 15 residues. The V segment lost 2 bases and the J segment 2 bases; nucleotides outside the gene matches: 6. Germline CDR1 and CDR2: MNHEY and SMNVEV (reference sequence). The CDR3 loop reads CASSLGRGSTYEQYF. CDR3 sequence (DNA): TGTGCCAGCAGTTTAGGGAGGGGCAGTACCTACGAGCAGTACTTC.

This chain connects TRBV5-1 to TRBJ2-1; D is undetermined. Trimming left V 6 bases short and J 8 bases short, with 15 bases between. This CDR3 spans 13 amino acids. Per the germline V gene, CDR1 is SGHRS and CDR2 is YFSETQ. CDR3 amino acids: CASTYSNSDEQFF. The CDR3 bases are TGCGCCAGCACATACTCGAATTCGGATGAGCAGTTCTTC. Based on the CDR3 plus reference TRBV5-1 and TRBJ2-1, the full variable domain is KAGVTQTPRYLIKTRGQQVTLSCSPISGHRSVSWYQQTPGQGLQFLFEYFSETQRNKGNFPGRFSGRQFSNSRSEMNVSTLELGDSALYLCASTYSNSDEQFFGPGTRLTVL.

This rearrangement joins TRBV27 to TRBJ1-1, with TRBD1 as a possible D gene (6 bases). Germline assignment: CDR1 MNHEY and CDR2 SMNVEV (reference sequence). The CDR3 extends over 13 amino acids. V shed 5 bases and J shed 2 bases, with 9 bases lying between them. The CDR3 region is CASSIQGNTEAFF. CDR3 nucleotides: TGTGCCAGCAGTATACAGGGAAACACTGAAGCTTTCTTT.

This clone was recorded a few times. The J gene is TRBJ2-7, the V gene TRBV4-3; D not resolved. The V and J ends lost 0 bases and 3 bases respectively, with 6 bases between them. CDR3 size: 13 residues. Germline-derived CDR1 and CDR2 are LGHNA and YSLEER. The CDR3 spells CASSQDFYYEQYF. Here the CDR3 DNA reads TGCGCCAGCAGCCAAGACTTCTACTACGAGCAGTACTTC.

This clone occurred a few times. The chain joins TRBV3-1 (or the pseudogene TRBV3-2) to TRBJ1-2; tentatively, D is TRBD1 (5 bases). V was trimmed by 8 bases and J by 4 bases, leaving 17 bases between them. CDR3 length: 14 amino acids. Germline V lookup: CDR1 LGHDT, CDR2 YNNKEL (reference sequence). CDR3 nucleotide sequence: TGTGCCAGCGCAAATCCCTCAGGGTCCTATGGCTACACCTTC. It is translated as CASANPSGSYGYTF.

The chain is built from TRBV19 and TRBJ2-7; 7 bases map to TRBD1. The ends lost 4 bases at V and 5 bases at J; junction bases unmatched: 8. Germline assignment: CDR1 LNHDA and CDR2 SQIVND (reference sequence). The CDR3 runs to 14 residues. The CDR3 DNA sequence: TGTGCCAGTAGTACCCCGGACAGGAGCGACGAGCAGTACTTC. This gives the protein CASSTPDRSDEQYF. Full variable domain (remainder filled in from reference TRBV19 and TRBJ2-7): DGGITQSPKYLFRKEGQNVTLSCEQNLNHDAMYWYRQDPGQGLRLIYYSQIVNDFQKGDIAEGYSVSREKKESFPLTVTSAQKNPTAFYLCASSTPDRSDEQYFGPGTRLTVT.

The DNA of the CDR3 is TGTGCCAGCAGCTTAGGGTTCAGCGGGAGGGCCGAAAATGAGCAGTTCTTC. Amino acid sequence: CASSLGFSGRAENEQFF. This chain links TRBV7-8 with TRBJ2-1, with 10 bases lining up with TRBD2. The germline V gene has CDR1 SGHVS and CDR2 FQNEAQ. Trimming at V came to 1 base and at J to 7 bases, leaving 10 bases not matched to a gene. The CDR3 sequence is 17 residues long.

V gene TRBV5-6 combines with J gene TRBJ2-7, with TRBD2 matching 9 bases. Germline V lookup: CDR1 SGHDT, CDR2 YYEEEE. CDR3 length: 15 amino acids. Unmatched junction bases numbered 3, after V lost 0 bases and J lost 2 bases. The chain's CDR3 is CASSLVAGAPYEQYF. Written as DNA, the CDR3 is TGTGCCAGCAGCTTGGTAGCGGGAGCCCCCTACGAGCAGTACTTC.

This sequence joins TRBV28 and TRBJ2-7; 10 bases fit TRBD2. The trim removed 2 bases at V and 6 bases at J, leaving 7 bases unmatched. CDR3 length: 15 residues. Germline V gene data show CDR1 as MDHEN and CDR2 as SYDVKM. CDR3 in DNA: TGTGCCAGCAGTTTACCCCTAGCGGGAGTCGGCGAGCAGTACTTC. Translation gives CASSLPLAGVGEQYF.

The chain carries TRBV9 and TRBJ2-3; 7 bases line up with TRBD2. Trimming took 0 bases from V and 3 from J; bases not matched to a gene: 7. CDR3 length: 16 residues. CDR1 SGDLS and CDR2 YYNGEE come from the germline V gene. CDR3 amino acids: CASSVGGGRGTDTQYF. CDR3 coding DNA: TGTGCCAGCAGCGTAGGGGGCGGGAGAGGGACAGATACGCAGTATTTT. Drawing the rest from reference TRBV9 and TRBJ2-3, the complete variable domain is DSGVTQTPKHLITATGQRVTLRCSPRSGDLSVYWYQQSLDQGLQFLIQYYNGEERAKGNILERFSAQQFPDLHSELNLSSLELGDSALYFCASSVGGGRGTDTQYFGPGTRLTVL.

The genes are TRBV12-3 or TRBV12-4 and TRBJ2-7; possibly TRBD1 for D (6 bases). Trimming removed 2 bases at V and 10 bases at J, with 15 bases between. This CDR3 is built from 13 residues. CDR3 nucleotides: TGTGCCAGCAGTTTACGTAACAGGGTAGTACAGTACTTC. It encodes CASSLRNRVVQYF.

This chain uses TRBV7-8 with TRBJ2-1; 7 bases map to TRBD2. V dropped 1 base and J dropped 4; count of bases not matched to a gene: 4. Germline V gives CDR1 SGHVS, CDR2 FQNEAQ. The CDR3 consists of 15 residues. The CDR3: CASSLEGLQYNEQFF. DNA of the CDR3: TGTGCCAGCAGCTTAGAGGGACTACAGTACAATGAGCAGTTCTTC.

This sequence joins TRBV6-5 and TRBJ1-1, with 7 positions matching TRBD1. Germline CDR1 is MNHEY and CDR2 is SVGAGI. Trimming took 5 bases from V and 6 from J; bases not matched to a gene: 9. The CDR3 loop spans 14 amino acids. CDR3 region: CASSKLRQGAEAFF. DNA of the CDR3: TGTGCCAGCAGTAAACTTAGACAGGGCGCTGAAGCTTTCTTT.